This T cell receptor (beta chain) was profiled in a study of blood T cell repertoires in COVID-19. Study overall: The cDNA or gDNA used as material had been derived from T cells, B-cell-depleted T cells, or PBMCs.

Per the authors' pipeline: Using reference gene primer amplification, nucleated cell counts were estimated. Measured with immunoSEQ multiplex PCR; TCRdb has only the in-frame clones, and not every one. V and J calls plus clone size are reproduced from that table; the DNA served to infer D and trimming. The table has roughly 200,000 clones, more than 80% seen once. This clone was seen a handful of times. V trimming: 10 bases; J trimming: 7 bases; junction bases outside the gene matches: 5. This CDR3 has 13 amino acids. CDR1 is SEHNR, CDR2 FQNEAQ, per germline (reference sequence). Sequenced material: peripheral blood. The clonotype was recovered from a woman aged 60 to 75 with acute or convalescent COVID-19. This chain links TRBV7-9 with TRBJ2-2, with 11 bases fitting TRBD2. CDR3 coding DNA: TGTGCCACCGGACTAGCGGGCGGCGGGGAGCTGTTTTTT. Protein: CATGLAGGGELFF.